This T cell receptor beta chain was profiled in a study of OX40 agonist ivuxolimab in advanced cancers. Broadly, across the study: The costimulatory receptor OX40 (CD134) was targeted by ivuxolimab, a fully human IgG2 agonistic monoclonal antibody. Patients were allowed to have had prior anti-PD-1, anti-PD-L1 or anti-CTLA-4 therapy, and around 37% of the dose-escalation patients had previously received checkpoint inhibitors. Intravenous ivuxolimab was administered to patients every 2 weeks at six dose levels: 0.01, 0.1, 0.3, 1.5, 3 and 10 mg/kg. The dose-escalation cohort was approximately 83% male with a mean age of around 64 years, ranging from about 20 to 80. Partial responses occurred in three dose-escalation patients: two with cutaneous melanoma and one with hepatocellular carcinoma. The paper reports the monotherapy dose-escalation portion (N ≈ 50 patients) of the phase I ivuxolimab trial. Of the roughly 52 dose-escalation patients, hepatocellular carcinoma was present in about 19, melanoma in approximately 15, renal cell carcinoma in 9 and head and neck cancer in 9. Peripheral TCRbeta sequencing was intended to test whether TCR sequence diversity was altered and clonal T-cell expansion was caused by ivuxolimab. Paper-wide results and their limitations: Clonal expansion of both CD4+ and CD8+ blood T cells was observed from baseline to week 6 at doses 0.1 to 3.0 mg/kg. In the 0.1-3.0 mg/kg groups, partial responders had among the lowest normalized peripheral clonal expansion, particularly in CD8+ T cells. Low levels of normalized T-cell clonal expansion were also seen in some patients who did not respond. Which antigens the clonally expanded peripheral T cells were specific for was not determined. After ivuxolimab, more expanded clones were found on average in CD8+ T cells than in CD4+ T cells.

Genomic DNA was extracted from sorted cells for sequencing of the TCRbeta CDR3 region. TCRbeta CDR3 regions were sequenced using the immunoSEQ Assay. TCRdb limited this immuneACCESS table to in-frame rearrangements with V and J called. A share of clones is missing; checked studies link under half to unresolved V genes, and the rest is unexplained. In all, the sample holds just over 50,000 clones, and almost 90% of those were seen once. About 3.8% of the sample is held by the ten biggest clonotypes. V is cut by 4 bases and J by 6 bases, and the space between the germline ends is 9 bases. CDR1 and CDR2 were assigned from the germline V gene as SGHTA and FQGNSA. The CDR3 runs 13 residues from the cysteine to the phenylalanine. Only the CDR3 DNA stays, 39 bases, in frame from base 1. Patients with a history of autoimmune disease or receiving systemic immunosuppression were excluded from the trial. In every dose cohort, peripheral blood was drawn for TCR sequencing at baseline, cycle 4 day 1, and cycle 7 day 1. Samples came from an open-label, multicenter, first-in-human phase I dose-escalation trial of ivuxolimab. Adults with locally advanced or metastatic head and neck squamous cell, hepatocellular, melanoma or renal cell carcinoma were enrolled in the trial. Before TCR sequencing, CD4+ and CD8+ T cells were separately sorted from peripheral blood.

As regards this clone: It has no known antigen specificity. No quality values exist for individual bases; no much larger clone is one base distant.

Sequencing was performed on CD4+ or CD8+ T cells sorted from blood, taken in a trial of the OX40 agonist ivuxolimab. This chain is built from TRBV7-2 and TRBJ2-2; no confident D gene assignment can be made. The source is an adult with an advanced solid tumor such as melanoma, head and neck, liver or kidney cancer. The CDR3 has the sequence CASSWTRSGELFF. DNA sequence: TGTGCCAGCAGCTGGACCAGGTCCGGGGAGCTGTTTTTT. Full variable domain (CDR3 extended with the reference TRBV7-2 and TRBJ2-2 proteins): GAGVSQSPSNKVTEKGKDVELRCDPISGHTALYWYRQSLGQGLEFLIYFQGNSAPDKSGLPSDRFSAERTGGSVSTLTIQRTQQEDSAVYLCASSWTRSGELFFGEGSRLTVL.